The clone carrying this TCR beta chain appeared many times. Its antigen is unknown. This entry is derived from a study of T cell repertoires in cytomegalovirus infection. Study-level information: It was the public TCR beta signatures that indicated both CMV infection and matching HLA type. Findings of the study overall: It was HLA-C-restricted CMV-specific TCR beta clonotypes that dominated the response ex vivo.

V shed 0 bases and J shed 2 bases, with 8 bases lying between them. The CDR3 is 13 residues long. Germline loops: CDR1 DFQATT, CDR2 SNEGSKA (reference sequence). In TCRdb, the reads were re-called with MiXCR into one record per CDR3 protein. The table lists almost 500,000 distinct CDR3 sequences, approximately 10% of them singletons. Sample: PBMCs. The sequence was collected from a human donor in good health (CMV status not recorded). Some clones in this sample may be carry-over from other donors' samples. The rearrangement joins TRBV20-1 to TRBJ2-7, with unresolved D. In nucleotides, the CDR3 is TGCAGTGCTAGAGATTTGTACGCCTACGAGCAGTACTTC. It is translated as CSARDLYAYEQYF.